Shown below are 25 T cell receptor beta chains from a single sample sequenced in a study of response to subunit inactivated influenza vaccine. TCRdb recomputed calls from the RT-PCR reads with MiXCR, one row per CDR3 protein. The sample lists 600,000 to 850,000 distinct CDR3 sequences, 14% occurring once. The sample consisted of PBMCs from blood, taken 14 to 15 days before vaccination. These receptors all stem from a man aged 50-59 years who received an inactivated influenza vaccine.

This clonotype has a count of ten or more. This chain joins TRBV27 and TRBJ2-7, with 8 bases aligning to TRBD2. Losses at the gene ends were 1 base for V and 2 bases for J; bases not matched to a gene: 7. This CDR3 comprises 16 residues. Germline loops: CDR1 MNHEY, CDR2 SMNVEV (reference sequence). CDR3 sequence (DNA): TGTGCCAGCAGTTTATTAGTCGGGAGGGCCCCCTACGAGCAGTACTTC. This codes for CASSLLVGRAPYEQYF.

The V and J genes are TRBV12-3 or TRBV12-4 and TRBJ2-2; D perhaps matches TRBD1 (5 bases). V lost 6 bases, J lost 6 bases, and 11 bases lay in between. There are 13 residues in the CDR3. CDR3 DNA: TGTGCCAGCAGGGGGCTAGGCGCCGGGGAGCTGTTTTTT. Translation: CASRGLGAGELFF.

The V call is TRBV12-3 or TRBV12-4, the J call TRBJ2-1; 8 positions match TRBD2. CDR3 length: 15 amino acids. J lost 5 bases, V lost 1 base, and 4 bases had no gene match. CDR3 in DNA: TGTGCCAGCAGTTTAGTACTAGCGGAAAACAATGAGCAGTTCTTC. Its protein product is CASSLVLAENNEQFF.

The sample holds many counts of this clonotype. The rearrangement links TRBV12-3 or TRBV12-4 to TRBJ2-5, with 9 bases that match TRBD1. Losses at the gene ends were 5 bases for V and 5 bases for J; bases not matched to a gene: 6. The CDR3 contains 14 residues. Here the CDR3 DNA reads TGTGCCAGCAGTCCGACAGGGGGTCGTGAGACCCAGTACTTC. It specifies CASSPTGGRETQYF.

This clonotype was detected only a few times. The chain combines TRBV5-1 with TRBJ2-2, with 11 positions matching TRBD2. This CDR3 region has 14 residues. J was trimmed by 10 bases and V by 3 bases; bases with no gene match: 5. Germline-derived CDR1 and CDR2 are SGHRS and YFSETQ. The CDR3 DNA is TGCGCCAGCAGCTGGGGACTAGCGGCCGAGGAGCTGTTTTTT. This translates into CASSWGLAAEELFF.

The chain has TRBV28 and TRBJ2-7; 15 bases map to TRBD2. The V and J ends lost 9 bases and 2 bases, in that order; junction bases with no gene match: 14. Germline CDR1 and CDR2: MDHEN and SYDVKM. CDR3 size: 18 residues. The CDR3 region has the DNA TGTGCCAGTTCCCCTCCGGGACTAGCGGGAGGCACCCCCTACGAGCAGTACTTC. Its translation: CASSPPGLAGGTPYEQYF. Combining the CDR3 with reference TRBV28 and TRBJ2-7 gives the whole variable domain DVKVTQSSRYLVKRTGEKVFLECVQDMDHENMFWYRQDPGLGLRLIYFSYDVKMKEKGDIPEGYSVSREKKERFSLILESASTNQTSMYLCASSPPGLAGGTPYEQYFGPGTRLTVT.

This clonotype was detected only a few times. The V gene is TRBV7-2, the J gene TRBJ2-1; tentatively, D is TRBD1 (6 bases). The CDR3 sequence is 15 residues long. In germline, CDR1 is SGHTA, CDR2 FQGNSA. V lost 1 base, J lost 4 bases, and 11 bases lay in between. The CDR3 loop is CASSLVRQAYNEQFF. The CDR3 DNA reads TGTGCCAGCAGCTTAGTCCGACAGGCTTACAATGAGCAGTTCTTC.

This clonotype was counted a few times. This rearrangement joins TRBV6-1 to TRBJ2-5; D ambiguous. V was clipped by 4 bases and J by 5 bases, with 11 bases between them. The CDR3 has 13 residues. Per the germline V gene, CDR1 is MNHNS and CDR2 is SASEGT. This CDR3 is CASSVTQRETQYF. The CDR3, as DNA: TGTGCCAGCAGTGTCACCCAGAGGGAGACCCAGTACTTC.

The sample holds a few counts of this clonotype. The chain couples TRBV20-1 to TRBJ2-3, with 10 positions matching TRBD2. Germline CDR1 DFQATT, CDR2 SNEGSKA (reference sequence). With 5 bases clipped from V and 6 bases from J, the junction kept 5 bases outside the gene matches. The CDR3 runs 13 residues. For the CDR3, the DNA is TGCAGTGCTGGGCTAGCGGGGGCGGATACGCAGTATTTT. This translates into CSAGLAGADTQYF.

This clonotype was counted between two and nine times. This chain connects TRBV28 to TRBJ2-1; no clear D. V dropped 5 bases and J dropped 10 bases, with 12 bases sitting between them. Germline CDR1 and CDR2: MDHEN and SYDVKM. This CDR3 comprises 12 residues. The chain's CDR3 is CASSPHLGEQFF. DNA of the CDR3: TGTGCCAGCAGTCCGCACCTCGGGGAGCAGTTCTTC.

This clonotype has ten or more counts. The chain uses TRBV5-1 and TRBJ2-5; TRBD1 is a possible D gene (6 bases). V dropped 6 bases and J dropped 0 bases, with 15 bases sitting between them. CDR1 SGHRS and CDR2 YFSETQ come from the germline V gene. The CDR3 spans 15 residues. In DNA form, the CDR3 reads TGCGCCAGCACCCAACAGGGTATCAACCAAGAGACCCAGTACTTC. Its protein is CASTQQGINQETQYF. Complete variable domain (other parts from reference TRBV5-1 and TRBJ2-5): KAGVTQTPRYLIKTRGQQVTLSCSPISGHRSVSWYQQTPGQGLQFLFEYFSETQRNKGNFPGRFSGRQFSNSRSEMNVSTLELGDSALYLCASTQQGINQETQYFGPGTRLLVL.

The V gene is TRBV4-1, the J gene TRBJ2-7; 12 bases agree with TRBD1. The germline V gene has CDR1 MGHRA and CDR2 YSYEKL. V lost 1 base and J lost 7; bases outside the gene matches: 8. CDR3 size: 16 residues. CDR3: CASSQGPGQGAWEQYF. The CDR3 nucleotides are TGCGCCAGCAGCCAAGGTCCGGGACAGGGGGCCTGGGAGCAGTACTTC.

J is TRBJ2-5 and V is TRBV6-5, with 12 bases matching TRBD2. CDR1 and CDR2 (germline): MNHEY, SVGAGI. This CDR3 spans 16 amino acids. Trimming removed 2 bases from V and 5 bases from J; junction bases left unmatched: 6. CDR3 in DNA: TGTGCCAGCAGTTACAACCCGACTAGCGGGAGTGAGACCCAGTACTTC. Its protein product is CASSYNPTSGSETQYF.

This clonotype was recorded at least ten times. The chain combines TRBV12-3 or TRBV12-4 with TRBJ1-5; 9 nucleotides match TRBD1. The CDR3 runs 14 residues. V shed 5 bases, J shed 7 bases, and the junction held 6 bases outside the gene matches. CDR3 in DNA: TGTGCCAGCAGTACGACAGGGGGTGGACAGCCCCAGCATTTT. Amino acids: CASSTTGGGQPQHF.

CDR3 sequence: CATQGTSGIPSYNEQFF. CDR3 coding DNA: TGTGCCACCCAAGGGACTAGCGGGATACCCTCCTACAATGAGCAGTTCTTC. The chain recombines TRBV15 with TRBJ2-1; 13 bases are shared with TRBD2. This CDR3 region has 17 residues. Germline V gene sequence: CDR1 LNHNV, CDR2 YYDKDF (reference sequence). V lost 8 bases to trimming and J lost 0 bases; unmatched junction nucleotides: 7. Looking up the rest from reference TRBV15 and TRBJ2-1 gives the full variable domain: DAMVIQNPRYQVTQFGKPVTLSCSQTLNHNVMYWYQQKSSQAPKLLFHYYDKDFNNEADTPDNFQSRRPNTSFCFLDIRSPGLGDTAMYLCATQGTSGIPSYNEQFFGPGTRLTVL.

The genes are TRBV10-3 and TRBJ2-1; 9 nucleotides line up with TRBD1. Germline V gene data show CDR1 as ENHRY and CDR2 as SYGVKD. The CDR3 sequence is 14 residues long. V lost 8 bases and J lost 2; bases outside the gene matches: 4. CDR3 nucleotide sequence: TGTGCCATCGACAGGGGGGGCACCTACAATGAGCAGTTCTTC. Translated: CAIDRGGTYNEQFF.

J is TRBJ2-7 and V is TRBV20-1; a possible D gene is TRBD1 (5 bases). The length of the CDR3 is 15 residues. Looked up from germline, CDR1 is DFQATT and CDR2 is SNEGSKA (reference sequence). The V and J ends lost 0 bases and 0 bases respectively, with 12 bases between them. CDR3 DNA sequence: TGCAGTGCTAGAGATTGGGCAGGGCGCTCCTACGAGCAGTACTTC. Its protein is CSARDWAGRSYEQYF.

The CDR3 coding sequence is TGCGCCAGCAGCCACGTCGACGGAGGCTCTAGCACAGATACGCAGTATTTT. Its protein product is CASSHVDGGSSTDTQYF. This chain joins TRBV4-3 and TRBJ2-3, with a weak D call TRBD2 (5 bases). Germline assignment: CDR1 LGHNA and CDR2 YSLEER. The CDR3 is made up of 17 amino acids. Between the trimmed V and J ends, which lost 3 bases and 0 bases, there was a span of 16 bases.

This chain joins TRBV5-1 and TRBJ1-1; 7 bases align to TRBD1. Trimming removed 3 bases from V and 0 bases from J; junction bases left unmatched: 5. CDR1 is SGHRS, CDR2 YFSETQ, per germline. This CDR3 comprises 15 residues. The CDR3 here is CASSSTTGMNTEAFF. In DNA, the CDR3 is TGCGCCAGCAGCTCAACGACAGGGATGAACACTGAAGCTTTCTTT.

The rearrangement joins TRBV12-3 or TRBV12-4 to TRBJ2-1; TRBD1 agrees at 7 bases. V was pared by 7 bases and J by 1 base, with 7 bases of the junction left unmatched. The CDR3 consists of 15 residues. The CDR3 reads CASNTGTVSYNEQFF. CDR3 coding DNA: TGTGCCAGCAATACCGGGACAGTTTCCTACAATGAGCAGTTCTTC.

This clonotype has at least ten counts. The V gene is TRBV5-1, the J gene TRBJ2-7; 8 bases are shared with TRBD2. The trim removed 4 bases at V and 0 bases at J, leaving 12 bases unmatched. The germline CDR1 and CDR2 sequences are SGHRS and YFSETQ. The CDR3 is made up of 17 amino acids. The CDR3 loop reads CASSAVYSGTSSYEQYF. Written as DNA, the CDR3 is TGCGCCAGCAGCGCCGTGTATTCCGGGACTAGCTCCTACGAGCAGTACTTC.

This clonotype was observed a few times. CDR3 loop: CAWSVLGGSRNEQFF. CDR3 DNA: TGTGCCTGGAGTGTACTCGGCGGGAGTAGGAATGAGCAGTTCTTC. This chain uses TRBV30 with TRBJ2-1, with TRBD2 matching over 7 bases. Germline V lookup: CDR1 GTSNPN, CDR2 SVGIG (reference sequence). This CDR3 has 15 residues. The V segment lost 0 bases and the J segment 7 bases; nucleotides outside the gene matches: 9.

This clonotype showed up many times. The chain combines TRBV29-1 with TRBJ1-1; TRBD1 aligns across 7 bases. This CDR3 spans 13 amino acids. Germline CDR1 SQVTM, CDR2 ANQGSEA. V shed 7 bases and J 4 bases; nucleotides not matched to a gene: 9. The CDR3 here is CSGGFRDSTEAFF. CDR3 sequence (DNA): TGCAGCGGGGGGTTCCGGGACAGCACTGAAGCTTTCTTT.

This clonotype showed up just a few times. The rearrangement links TRBV19 to TRBJ2-7, with D unclear. The germline gives CDR1 LNHDA, CDR2 SQIVND (reference sequence). The CDR3 covers 14 residues. V shed 5 bases and J shed 0 bases, with 11 bases lying between them. CDR3 DNA sequence: TGTGCCAGTAGTGAGGACGGTAGCTCCTACGAGCAGTACTTC. Amino acids: CASSEDGSSYEQYF.

This chain links TRBV29-1 with TRBJ1-1; D gene uncertain. Germline CDR1 reads SQVTM; CDR2 reads ANQGSEA. With 0 bases removed from V and 1 base from J, the gap between germline ends came to 6 bases. The length of the CDR3 is 13 residues. Here the CDR3 DNA reads TGCAGCGTTGAAGATTTATCGAACACTGAAGCTTTCTTT. Encoded protein: CSVEDLSNTEAFF.